This TCR beta chain was obtained from a study of early T cells in non-severe SARS-CoV-2 infection. This clonotype was found a few times. The antigen remains undetermined. TCRdb redid the calling of the 5' RACE reads with MiXCR, one entry per CDR3 protein. The profile covers around 100,000 distinct CDR3 sequences, with around 13% appearing a single time and roughly 6.3% taken by the ten largest. The V end lost 4 bases, the J end lost 3 bases, and 10 bases lay between the germline ends. Germline V gene lookup returns CDR1 SNHLY and CDR2 FYNNEI. There are 14 residues in the CDR3. The study, taken as a whole, reports: Using VDJdb, the matching emphasized anti-spike CD8 responses while missing private and CD4 specificities.

The chain links TRBV2 to TRBJ1-5, with D unresolved. The specimen was whole blood. The TCR comes from an adult who was a healthcare worker with PCR-confirmed SARS-CoV-2 infection or an uninfected control (not recorded which). DNA of the CDR3: TGTGCCAGCAGTGTCTCGGGTTCCAATCAGCCCCAGCATTTT. Its translation: CASSVSGSNQPQHF.